The source of this T cell receptor beta chain is a study of cytomegalovirus exposure and HLA in healthy donors. Healthy bone marrow donors formed the donor group. This CDR3 has 14 amino acids. Germline-derived CDR1 and CDR2 are SGHRS and YFSETQ. The ends lost 5 bases at V and 7 bases at J; junction bases unmatched: 6. The PCR employed 60 Vbeta primers together with 13 Jbeta primers. Repertoires were generated with immunoSEQ multiplex PCR, while TCRdb's copy carries only in-frame clones and drops some. The table has some 90,000 clones, under 85% seen once. Overall study findings and caveats: The study flagged approximately 180 TCR beta chains as cytomegalovirus-associated.

As for this clone: Its antigen is as yet unknown.

The sample was PBMCs. The chain uses TRBV5-1 and TRBJ1-6; 7 bases line up with TRBD1. This clonotype was sampled from a female donor in good health and CMV-seropositive. The CDR3 sequence: CASRSGTENSPLHF. The CDR3, as DNA: TGCGCCAGCAGGTCCGGGACAGAAAATTCACCCCTCCACTTT.